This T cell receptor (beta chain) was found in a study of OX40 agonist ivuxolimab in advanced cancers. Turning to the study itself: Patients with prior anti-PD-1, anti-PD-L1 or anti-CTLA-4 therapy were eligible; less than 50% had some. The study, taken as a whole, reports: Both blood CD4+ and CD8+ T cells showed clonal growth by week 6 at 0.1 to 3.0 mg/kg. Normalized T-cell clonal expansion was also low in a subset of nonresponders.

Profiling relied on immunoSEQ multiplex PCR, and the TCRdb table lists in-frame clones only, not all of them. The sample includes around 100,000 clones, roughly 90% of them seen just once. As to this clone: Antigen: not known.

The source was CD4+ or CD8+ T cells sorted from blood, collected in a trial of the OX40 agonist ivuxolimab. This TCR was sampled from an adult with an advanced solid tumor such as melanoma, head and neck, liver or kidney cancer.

The CDR3 DNA reads as TGCGCCAGCAGAGCGGGAGGGTCAGAGACCCAGTACTTC. It codes for CASRAGGSETQYF. The chain has TRBV5-1 and TRBJ2-5; 10 positions match TRBD2. This CDR3 is built from 13 residues. V shed 5 bases, J shed 4 bases, and the junction held 2 bases outside the gene matches. Looked up from germline, CDR1 is SGHRS and CDR2 is YFSETQ.